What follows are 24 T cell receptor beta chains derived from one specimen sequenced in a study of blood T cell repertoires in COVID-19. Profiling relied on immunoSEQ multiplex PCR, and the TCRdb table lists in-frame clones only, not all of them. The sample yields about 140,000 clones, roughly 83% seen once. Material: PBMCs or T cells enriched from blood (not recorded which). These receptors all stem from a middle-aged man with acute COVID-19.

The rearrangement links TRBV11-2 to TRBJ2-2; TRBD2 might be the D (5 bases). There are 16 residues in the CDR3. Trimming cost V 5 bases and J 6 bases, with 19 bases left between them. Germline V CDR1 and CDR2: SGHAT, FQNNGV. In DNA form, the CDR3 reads TGTGCCAGCAGCCACGAGGACGGGAACAGAGCCGGGGAGCTGTTTTTT. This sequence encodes CASSHEDGNRAGELFF.

The DNA for the CDR3 is TGTGCCAGTAGTCACAGCTACGAGCAGTACTTC. Translation gives CASSHSYEQYF. The chain links TRBV19 to TRBJ2-7; D unresolved. Trimming left V 5 bases short and J 3 bases short, with 5 bases between. From germline, CDR1 is LNHDA and CDR2 SQIVND (reference sequence). The CDR3 loop spans 11 amino acids.

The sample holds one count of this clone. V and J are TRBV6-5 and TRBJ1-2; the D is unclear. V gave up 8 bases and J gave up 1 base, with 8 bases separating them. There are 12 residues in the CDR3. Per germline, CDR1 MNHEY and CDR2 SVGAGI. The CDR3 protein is CASGRGNYGYTF. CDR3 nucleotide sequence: TGTGCCAGCGGTCGGGGTAACTATGGCTACACCTTC.

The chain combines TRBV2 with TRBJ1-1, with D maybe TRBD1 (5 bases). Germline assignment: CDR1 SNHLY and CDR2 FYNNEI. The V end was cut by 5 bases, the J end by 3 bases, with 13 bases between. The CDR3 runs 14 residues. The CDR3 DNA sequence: TGTGCCAGCAGTATGATCGGGGGGGACACTGAAGCTTTCTTT. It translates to CASSMIGGDTEAFF. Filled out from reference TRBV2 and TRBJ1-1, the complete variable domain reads EPEVTQTPSHQVTQMGQEVILRCVPISNHLYFYWYRQILGQKVEFLVSFYNNEISEKSEIFDDQFSVERPDGSNFTLKIRSTKLEDSAMYFCASSMIGGDTEAFFGQGTRLTVV.

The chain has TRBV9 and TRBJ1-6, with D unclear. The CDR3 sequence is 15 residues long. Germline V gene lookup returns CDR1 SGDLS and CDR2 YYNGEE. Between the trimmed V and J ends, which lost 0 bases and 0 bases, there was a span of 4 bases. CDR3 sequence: CASSVDSSYNSPLHF. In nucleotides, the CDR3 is TGTGCCAGCAGCGTAGACAGCTCCTATAATTCACCCCTCCACTTT.

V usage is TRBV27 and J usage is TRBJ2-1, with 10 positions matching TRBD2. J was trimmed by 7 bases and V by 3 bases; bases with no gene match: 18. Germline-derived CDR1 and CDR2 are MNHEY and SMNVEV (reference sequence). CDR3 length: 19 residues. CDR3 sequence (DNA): TGTGCCAGCAGTTTCAGGGGAAGTGGACTAGCGGTGAACGGAAATGAGCAGTTCTTC. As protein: CASSFRGSGLAVNGNEQFF.

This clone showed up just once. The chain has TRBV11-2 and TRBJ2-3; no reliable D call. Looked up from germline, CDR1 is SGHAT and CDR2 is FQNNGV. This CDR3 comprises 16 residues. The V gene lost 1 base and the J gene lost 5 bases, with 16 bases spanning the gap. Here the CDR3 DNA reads TGTGCCAGCAGCTTAGCTCCTCGTAACCGGGTAGATACGCAGTATTTT. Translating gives CASSLAPRNRVDTQYF.

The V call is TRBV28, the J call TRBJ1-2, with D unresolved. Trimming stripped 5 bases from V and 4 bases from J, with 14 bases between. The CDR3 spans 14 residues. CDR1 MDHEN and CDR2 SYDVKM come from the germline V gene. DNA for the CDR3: TGTGCCAGCAGTCTGGGAGCGGCCCTCTATGGCTACACCTTC. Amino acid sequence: CASSLGAALYGYTF.

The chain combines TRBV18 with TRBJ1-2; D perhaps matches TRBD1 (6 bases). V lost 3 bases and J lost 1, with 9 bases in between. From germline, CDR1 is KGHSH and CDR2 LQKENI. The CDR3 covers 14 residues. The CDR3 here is CASSPRTDNYGYTF. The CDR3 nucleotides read TGTGCCAGCTCACCTAGGACAGATAACTATGGCTACACCTTC.

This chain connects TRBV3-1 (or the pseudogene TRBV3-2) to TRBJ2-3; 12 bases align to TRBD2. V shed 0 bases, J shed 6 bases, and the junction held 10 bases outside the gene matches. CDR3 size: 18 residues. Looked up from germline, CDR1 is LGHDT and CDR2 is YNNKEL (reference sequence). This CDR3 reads CASSQERLAGETWDTQYF. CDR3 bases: TGTGCCAGCAGCCAAGAGCGACTAGCGGGAGAGACGTGGGATACGCAGTATTTT.

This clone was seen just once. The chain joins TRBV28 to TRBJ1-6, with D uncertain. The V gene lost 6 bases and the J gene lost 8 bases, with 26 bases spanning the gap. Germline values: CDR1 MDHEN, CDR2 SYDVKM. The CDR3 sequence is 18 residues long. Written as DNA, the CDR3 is TGTGCCAGCAGCATCCCTAAGGATGGTGCGCGGGTAGATTCACCCCTCCACTTT. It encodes CASSIPKDGARVDSPLHF.

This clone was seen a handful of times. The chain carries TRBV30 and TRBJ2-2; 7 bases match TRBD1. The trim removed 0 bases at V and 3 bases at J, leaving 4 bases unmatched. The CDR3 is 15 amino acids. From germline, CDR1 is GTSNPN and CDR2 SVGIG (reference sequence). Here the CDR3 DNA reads TGTGCCTGGAGTGTACGCGACAGGGACACCGGGGAGCTGTTTTTT. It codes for CAWSVRDRDTGELFF.

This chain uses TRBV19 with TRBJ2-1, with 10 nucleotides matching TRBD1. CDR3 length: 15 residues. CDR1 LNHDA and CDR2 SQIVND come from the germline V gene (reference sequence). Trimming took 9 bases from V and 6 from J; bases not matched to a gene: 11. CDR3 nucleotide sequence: TGTGCCAGCAAACCGGACAGGGGGAATGTCAATGAGCAGTTCTTC. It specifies CASKPDRGNVNEQFF.

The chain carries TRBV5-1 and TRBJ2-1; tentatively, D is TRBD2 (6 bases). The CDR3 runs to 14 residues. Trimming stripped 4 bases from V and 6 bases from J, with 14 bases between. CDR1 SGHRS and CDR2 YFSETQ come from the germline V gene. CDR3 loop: CASSTGERGNEQFF. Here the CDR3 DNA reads TGCGCCAGCAGCACGGGAGAAAGGGGCAATGAGCAGTTCTTC.

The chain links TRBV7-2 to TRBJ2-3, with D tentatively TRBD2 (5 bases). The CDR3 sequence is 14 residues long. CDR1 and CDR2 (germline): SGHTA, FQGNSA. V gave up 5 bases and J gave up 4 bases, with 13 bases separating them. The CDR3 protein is CASSLTLAPDTQYF. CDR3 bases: TGTGCCAGCAGCCTCACTCTAGCTCCAGATACGCAGTATTTT.

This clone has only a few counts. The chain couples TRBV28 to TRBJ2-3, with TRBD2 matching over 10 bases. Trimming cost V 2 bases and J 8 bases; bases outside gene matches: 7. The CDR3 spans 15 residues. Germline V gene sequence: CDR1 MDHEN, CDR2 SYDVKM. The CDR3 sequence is CASSLSTSGVATQYF. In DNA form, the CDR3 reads TGTGCCAGCAGTTTAAGTACTAGCGGGGTTGCTACGCAGTATTTT. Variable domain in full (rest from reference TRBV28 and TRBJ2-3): DVKVTQSSRYLVKRTGEKVFLECVQDMDHENMFWYRQDPGLGLRLIYFSYDVKMKEKGDIPEGYSVSREKKERFSLILESASTNQTSMYLCASSLSTSGVATQYFGPGTRLTVL.

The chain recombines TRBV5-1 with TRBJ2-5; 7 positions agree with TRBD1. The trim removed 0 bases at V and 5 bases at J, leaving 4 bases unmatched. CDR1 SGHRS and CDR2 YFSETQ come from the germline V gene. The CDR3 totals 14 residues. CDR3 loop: CASSLGQGRETQYF. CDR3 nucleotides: TGCGCCAGCAGCTTGGGACAGGGCCGGGAGACCCAGTACTTC.

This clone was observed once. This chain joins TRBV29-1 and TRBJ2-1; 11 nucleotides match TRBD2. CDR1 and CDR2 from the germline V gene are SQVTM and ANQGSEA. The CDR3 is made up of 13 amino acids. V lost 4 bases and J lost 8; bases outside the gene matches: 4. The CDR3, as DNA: TGCAGCGTTGGGGTAGCGGGGGGGGATGAGCAGTTCTTC. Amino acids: CSVGVAGGDEQFF.

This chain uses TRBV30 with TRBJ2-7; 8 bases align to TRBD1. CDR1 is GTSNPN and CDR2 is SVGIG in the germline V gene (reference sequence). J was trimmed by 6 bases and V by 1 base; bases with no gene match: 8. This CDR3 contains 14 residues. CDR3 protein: CAWSGLGQGFEQYF. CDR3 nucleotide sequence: TGTGCCTGGAGTGGTTTAGGACAGGGTTTCGAGCAGTACTTC.

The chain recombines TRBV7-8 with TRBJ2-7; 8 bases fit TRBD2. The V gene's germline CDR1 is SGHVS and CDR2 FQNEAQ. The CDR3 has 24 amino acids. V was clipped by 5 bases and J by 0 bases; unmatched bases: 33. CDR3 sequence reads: CASSLTIARYWYGSGTKTSYEQYF. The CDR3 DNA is TGTGCCAGCAGCCTGACAATAGCGCGTTATTGGTATGGTAGCGGGACCAAGACCTCCTACGAGCAGTACTTC.

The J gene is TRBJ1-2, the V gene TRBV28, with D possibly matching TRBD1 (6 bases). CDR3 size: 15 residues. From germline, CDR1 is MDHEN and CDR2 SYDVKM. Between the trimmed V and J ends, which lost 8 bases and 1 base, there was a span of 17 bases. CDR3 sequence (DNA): TGTGCCAGCTGGAATCGACAGGCCAATAACTATGGCTACACCTTC. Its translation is CASWNRQANNYGYTF.

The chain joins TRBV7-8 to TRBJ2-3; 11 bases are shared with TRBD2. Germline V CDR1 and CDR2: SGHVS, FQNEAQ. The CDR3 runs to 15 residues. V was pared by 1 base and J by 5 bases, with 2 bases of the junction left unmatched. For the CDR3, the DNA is TGTGCCAGCAGCTTAGGGACTAGCGGGTTAGATACGCAGTATTTT. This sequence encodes CASSLGTSGLDTQYF.

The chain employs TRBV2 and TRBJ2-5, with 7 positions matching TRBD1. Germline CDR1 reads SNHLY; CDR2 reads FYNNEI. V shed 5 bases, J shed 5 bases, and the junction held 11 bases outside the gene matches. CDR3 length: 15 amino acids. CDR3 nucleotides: TGTGCCAGCAGTATCGGACAGGCCCCTGCTGAGACCCAGTACTTC. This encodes CASSIGQAPAETQYF.

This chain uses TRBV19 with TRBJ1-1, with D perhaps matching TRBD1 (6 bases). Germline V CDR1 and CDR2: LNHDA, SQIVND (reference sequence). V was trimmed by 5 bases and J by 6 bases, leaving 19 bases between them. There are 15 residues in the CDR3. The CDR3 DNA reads TGTGCCAGTAGTGCGACTGGGACAACCATAGCTGAAGCTTTCTTT. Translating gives CASSATGTTIAEAFF.